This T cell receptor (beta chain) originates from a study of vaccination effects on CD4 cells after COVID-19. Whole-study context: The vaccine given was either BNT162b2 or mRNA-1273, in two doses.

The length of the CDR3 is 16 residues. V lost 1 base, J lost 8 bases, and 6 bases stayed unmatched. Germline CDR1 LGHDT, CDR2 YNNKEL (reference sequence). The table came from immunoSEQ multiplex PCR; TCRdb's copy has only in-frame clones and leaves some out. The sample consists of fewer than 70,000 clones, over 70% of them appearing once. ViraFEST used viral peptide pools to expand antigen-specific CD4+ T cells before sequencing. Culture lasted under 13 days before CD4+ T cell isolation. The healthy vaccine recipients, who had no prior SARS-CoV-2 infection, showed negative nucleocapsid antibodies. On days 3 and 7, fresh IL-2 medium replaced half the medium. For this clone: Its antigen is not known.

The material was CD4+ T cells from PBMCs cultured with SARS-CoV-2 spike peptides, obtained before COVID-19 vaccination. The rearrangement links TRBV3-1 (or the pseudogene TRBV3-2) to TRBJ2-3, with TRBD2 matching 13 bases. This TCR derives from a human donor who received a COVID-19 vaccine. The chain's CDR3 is CASSQGTSGGQGTQYF. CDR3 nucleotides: TGTGCCAGCAGCCAAGGGACTAGCGGGGGACAAGGTACGCAGTATTTT.